The 18 T cell receptor beta chains below were found in one sample sequenced in a study of blood T cell repertoires in COVID-19. Libraries were prepared by immunoSEQ multiplex PCR; TCRdb keeps only in-frame clonotypes and omits some of them. The sample has 250,000 to 350,000 clones, more than 80% seen once; the top ten hold approximately 6.5%. Sequences were obtained from peripheral blood. These receptors all stem from a man between 18 and 29 years old who had recovered from COVID-19.

The J gene is TRBJ2-5, the V gene TRBV7-9; a weak D match, TRBD1 (6 bases). Germline CDR1 and CDR2: SEHNR and FQNEAQ (reference sequence). Trimming pared 5 bases from V and 2 bases from J, leaving 15 bases between. This CDR3 comprises 15 residues. CDR3 sequence reads: CASSPRDTSQETQYF. The CDR3 coding sequence is TGTGCCAGCAGCCCCCGGGACACCAGTCAAGAGACCCAGTACTTC.

The V call is TRBV7-8, the J call TRBJ2-7, with D unresolved. Germline V gives CDR1 SGHVS, CDR2 FQNEAQ. This CDR3 is 15 amino acids long. V lost 0 bases and J lost 2, with 11 bases in between. CDR3 bases: TGTGCCAGCAGCTTAGCGGCGGCGGCAACCTACGAGCAGTACTTC. Amino acid sequence: CASSLAAAATYEQYF.

The chain has TRBV6-5 and TRBJ2-2; 12 nucleotides agree with TRBD1. In germline, CDR1 is MNHEY, CDR2 SVGAGI. With V trimmed by 0 bases and J by 5 bases, 1 base remained unmatched. CDR3 length equals 16 residues. CDR3 in DNA: TGTGCCAGCAGTTACTCGGGACAGGGGGCTACCGGGGAGCTGTTTTTT. Protein sequence: CASSYSGQGATGELFF.

The CDR3 DNA follows: TGTGCCACCAGCACAGGGAACTACAATGAGCAGTTCTTC. Its protein product is CATSTGNYNEQFF. This sequence joins TRBV15 and TRBJ2-1, with TRBD1 as a possible D gene (5 bases). This CDR3 spans 13 amino acids. Germline V gene lookup returns CDR1 LNHNV and CDR2 YYDKDF (reference sequence). The V end lost 4 bases, the J end lost 3 bases, and 7 bases lay between the germline ends.

This clone occurred once. The V gene is TRBV6-6, the J gene TRBJ2-1; D possibly corresponds to TRBD2 (5 bases). V dropped 5 bases and J dropped 0 bases, with 17 bases sitting between them. CDR3 length: 17 amino acids. Germline loops: CDR1 MNHNY, CDR2 SVGAGI (reference sequence). CDR3 sequence (DNA): TGTGCCAGCAGTCCCTGGACTGTCTCCGGCTCCTACAATGAGCAGTTCTTC. It specifies CASSPWTVSGSYNEQFF.

This CDR3 is CASSFGHPSNEQFF. The CDR3 DNA sequence: TGTGCCAGCAGCTTCGGACACCCGAGCAATGAGCAGTTCTTC. The chain employs TRBV7-9 and TRBJ2-1; possibly TRBD1 for D (5 bases). Germline V gives CDR1 SEHNR, CDR2 FQNEAQ (reference sequence). The CDR3 runs 14 residues. With 3 bases removed from V and 6 bases from J, the gap between germline ends came to 12 bases.

This chain links TRBV5-6 with TRBJ2-7; TRBD1 matches 9 bases. V lost 1 base and J lost 2; bases outside the gene matches: 7. The CDR3 consists of 16 residues. Germline values: CDR1 SGHDT, CDR2 YYEEEE. CDR3 nucleotide sequence: TGTGCCAGCAGCTTGTCTCGGACAGGGGACCCCTACGAGCAGTACTTC. This encodes CASSLSRTGDPYEQYF.

The gene calls are TRBV13 and TRBJ1-1; D not certain. The CDR3 runs to 14 residues. Germline V lookup: CDR1 PRHDT, CDR2 FYEKMQ (reference sequence). V was shortened by 5 bases and J by 5 bases, with 15 bases between the two germline ends. CDR3 sequence: CASSPGSLGTEAFF. CDR3 coding DNA: TGTGCCAGCAGCCCCGGGAGTCTGGGGACTGAAGCTTTCTTT.

V gene TRBV6-2 or TRBV6-3 combines with J gene TRBJ1-6; no firm D call. The CDR3 consists of 15 residues. V was clipped by 5 bases and J by 4 bases, with 12 bases between them. Germline V lookup: CDR1 MNHEY, CDR2 SVGEGT. The CDR3 region is CASSPSGRYNSPLHF. Here the CDR3 DNA reads TGTGCCAGCAGTCCGTCAGGAAGATATAATTCACCCCTCCACTTT.

The chain joins TRBV11-2 to TRBJ2-7, with 9 positions matching TRBD2. Germline V gene data show CDR1 as SGHAT and CDR2 as FQNNGV. The CDR3 length is 15 residues. Trimming took 2 bases from V and 3 from J; bases not matched to a gene: 5. The CDR3 sequence is CASSLWREGLYEQYF. As DNA, the CDR3 is TGTGCCAGCAGCTTATGGCGGGAGGGCCTCTACGAGCAGTACTTC.

The genes are TRBV7-9 and TRBJ2-1, with 10 bases matching TRBD2. The V gene end was trimmed by 0 bases and the J gene end by 1 base; junction bases not matched to a gene: 6. The CDR3 consists of 18 residues. CDR1 is SEHNR, CDR2 FQNEAQ, per germline (reference sequence). In DNA, the CDR3 is TGTGCCAGCAGCTTAGCCCGTCAAGCGGGAGGGTCCTACAATGAGCAGTTCTTC. Protein sequence: CASSLARQAGGSYNEQFF.

The gene calls are TRBV19 and TRBJ2-3; 10 bases agree with TRBD2. This CDR3 spans 15 amino acids. V lost 5 bases and J lost 4; bases outside the gene matches: 6. Germline values: CDR1 LNHDA, CDR2 SQIVND (reference sequence). CDR3 coding DNA: TGTGCCAGTAGTTTGGAGCGGGGGGGCGCAGATACGCAGTATTTT. Residues: CASSLERGGADTQYF. The full variable domain, with the rest looked up from reference TRBV19 and TRBJ2-3, is DGGITQSPKYLFRKEGQNVTLSCEQNLNHDAMYWYRQDPGQGLRLIYYSQIVNDFQKGDIAEGYSVSREKKESFPLTVTSAQKNPTAFYLCASSLERGGADTQYFGPGTRLTVL.

This chain uses TRBV19 with TRBJ1-2, with D unresolved. The V end lost 4 bases, the J end lost 7 bases, and 16 bases lay between the germline ends. CDR1 is LNHDA, CDR2 SQIVND, per germline (reference sequence). This CDR3 is built from 14 residues. The CDR3 sequence: CASSTTYIERGYTF. CDR3 bases: TGTGCCAGTAGTACTACCTACATAGAGCGTGGCTACACCTTC.

V usage is TRBV7-9 and J usage is TRBJ1-2, with TRBD1 matching over 8 bases. The CDR3 contains 18 residues. V dropped 5 bases and J dropped 0; count of bases not matched to a gene: 14. Germline CDR1 SEHNR, CDR2 FQNEAQ (reference sequence). As DNA, the CDR3 is TGTGCCAGCAGCCCCGAGGACAGGGCCGTTCCAGCTAACTATGGCTACACCTTC. This sequence encodes CASSPEDRAVPANYGYTF.

This clone came up a few times. The V and J genes are TRBV7-2 and TRBJ2-2, with 12 bases aligning to TRBD2. CDR1 and CDR2 from the germline V gene are SGHTA and FQGNSA. CDR3 length: 14 amino acids. With 5 bases clipped from V and 5 bases from J, the junction kept 0 bases outside the gene matches. The CDR3, as DNA: TGTGCCAGCAGCGGACTAGCGGGGACCGGGGAGCTGTTTTTT. Protein product: CASSGLAGTGELFF.

This rearrangement joins TRBV6-5 to TRBJ2-3; D unclear. The CDR3 is made up of 14 amino acids. V dropped 10 bases and J dropped 4 bases, with 18 bases sitting between them. CDR1 MNHEY and CDR2 SVGAGI come from the germline V gene. CDR3 protein: CATHMNSPADTQYF. DNA for the CDR3: TGTGCCACCCATATGAACAGTCCAGCAGATACGCAGTATTTT.

This clone was observed a single time. The rearrangement joins TRBV4-3 to TRBJ2-1, with D perhaps TRBD2 (6 bases). The V and J ends lost 0 bases and 3 bases respectively, with 12 bases between them. Germline CDR1 is LGHNA and CDR2 is YSLEER. The CDR3 spans 16 residues. DNA of the CDR3: TGCGCCAGCAGCCAAGACCCGGGACTCAACTACAATGAGCAGTTCTTC. Amino acid sequence: CASSQDPGLNYNEQFF.

The V gene is TRBV7-6, the J gene TRBJ1-2; D gene unclear. With 0 bases removed from V and 4 bases from J, the gap between germline ends came to 15 bases. The CDR3 contains 16 residues. Germline values: CDR1 SGHVS, CDR2 FNYEAQ. The CDR3 sequence is CASSLAGPSSPYGYTF. In DNA, the CDR3 is TGTGCCAGCAGCTTAGCGGGCCCCTCATCACCCTATGGCTACACCTTC.